These 9 T cell receptor beta chains were all obtained from the same sample, sequenced in a study of blood T cell repertoires in COVID-19. Assay: immunoSEQ multiplex PCR; the TCRdb copy retains only in-frame clones and omits some. The table lists under 300,000 clones, 75% to 90% of them singletons. Sequencing was done on a sample of PBMCs or T cells enriched from blood (not recorded which). All receptors derive from a woman aged 30 to 39 with acute COVID-19.

The chain combines TRBV11-2 with TRBJ2-2; the D gene is possibly TRBD1 (6 bases). Germline V gives CDR1 SGHAT, CDR2 FQNNGV. CDR3 length: 15 residues. Deletions cut 5 bases from V and 4 bases from J, with 14 bases between. CDR3 nucleotide sequence: TGTGCCAGCAGCGAGGGACACCGAGGCACCGGGGAGCTGTTTTTT. This translates into CASSEGHRGTGELFF.

V gene TRBV5-5 combines with J gene TRBJ1-5; TRBD1 might be the D (5 bases). V lost 2 bases and J 3 bases, leaving 12 bases between the germline ends. This CDR3 spans 15 amino acids. The germline V gene encodes CDR1 SGHKS and CDR2 YYEKEE (reference sequence). The CDR3 here is CASSLSVGANQPQHF. CDR3 bases: TGTGCCAGCAGCTTATCGGTAGGGGCCAATCAGCCCCAGCATTTT.

The V gene is TRBV19, the J gene TRBJ1-1; tentatively, D is TRBD1 (5 bases). The CDR3 sequence is 15 residues long. V lost 9 bases to trimming and J lost 0 bases, with 17 bases between them. Germline V gene data show CDR1 as LNHDA and CDR2 as SQIVND (reference sequence). This CDR3 reads CASRQQVFMNTEAFF. CDR3 DNA: TGTGCCAGCCGCCAACAGGTTTTCATGAACACTGAAGCTTTCTTT.

The chain combines TRBV5-1 with TRBJ2-5; 11 nucleotides match TRBD2. Germline V lookup: CDR1 SGHRS, CDR2 YFSETQ. CDR3 size: 14 residues. The V gene end was trimmed by 4 bases and the J gene end by 4 bases; junction bases not matched to a gene: 3. This CDR3 reads CASSAGTSGETQYF. CDR3 in DNA: TGCGCCAGCAGCGCCGGGACTAGCGGAGAGACCCAGTACTTC.

V is TRBV6-5 and J is TRBJ2-7; tentative D call: TRBD1 (6 bases). Per germline, CDR1 MNHEY and CDR2 SVGAGI. The CDR3 length is 14 residues. The V end was cut by 5 bases, the J end by 1 base, with 12 bases between. The CDR3 is CASSLSGQSYEQYF. CDR3 DNA: TGTGCCAGCAGTCTGTCAGGACAGTCCTACGAGCAGTACTTC.

The V call is TRBV28, the J call TRBJ2-7; 8 bases align to TRBD1. After removal of 11 bases from V and 6 bases from J, the junction contained 9 bases not matched to a gene. Germline values: CDR1 MDHEN, CDR2 SYDVKM. The CDR3 is made up of 12 amino acids. The CDR3, as DNA: TGTGCCTCCCAGGGGGCTAAAGGCGAGCAGTACTTC. Protein product: CASQGAKGEQYF.

This clone appeared a single time. V is TRBV9 and J is TRBJ2-7; TRBD1 agrees at 7 bases. V lost 5 bases, J lost 3 bases, and 5 bases stayed unmatched. Germline V lookup: CDR1 SGDLS, CDR2 YYNGEE. This CDR3 contains 13 residues. CDR3 sequence (DNA): TGTGCCAGCAGGAGCGACAGGGACTACGAGCAGTACTTC. Encoded protein: CASRSDRDYEQYF.

J is TRBJ2-2 and V is TRBV19; D is ambiguous. With 3 bases removed from V and 2 bases from J, the gap between germline ends came to 10 bases. Per germline, CDR1 LNHDA and CDR2 SQIVND (reference sequence). This CDR3 contains 15 residues. CDR3 DNA: TGTGCCAGTAGTATTATAGACACCAACACCGGGGAGCTGTTTTTT. It codes for CASSIIDTNTGELFF. The full variable domain, its missing parts supplied by reference TRBV19 and TRBJ2-2, is DGGITQSPKYLFRKEGQNVTLSCEQNLNHDAMYWYRQDPGQGLRLIYYSQIVNDFQKGDIAEGYSVSREKKESFPLTVTSAQKNPTAFYLCASSIIDTNTGELFFGEGSRLTVL.

J is TRBJ2-7 and V is TRBV4-1; 8 nucleotides line up with TRBD1. Germline V CDR1 and CDR2: MGHRA, YSYEKL. The CDR3 covers 13 residues. V lost 3 bases, J lost 7 bases, and 5 bases stayed unmatched. The CDR3 is CASSQDRVREQYF. The CDR3 bases are TGCGCCAGCAGCCAGGACAGGGTTAGGGAGCAGTACTTC.